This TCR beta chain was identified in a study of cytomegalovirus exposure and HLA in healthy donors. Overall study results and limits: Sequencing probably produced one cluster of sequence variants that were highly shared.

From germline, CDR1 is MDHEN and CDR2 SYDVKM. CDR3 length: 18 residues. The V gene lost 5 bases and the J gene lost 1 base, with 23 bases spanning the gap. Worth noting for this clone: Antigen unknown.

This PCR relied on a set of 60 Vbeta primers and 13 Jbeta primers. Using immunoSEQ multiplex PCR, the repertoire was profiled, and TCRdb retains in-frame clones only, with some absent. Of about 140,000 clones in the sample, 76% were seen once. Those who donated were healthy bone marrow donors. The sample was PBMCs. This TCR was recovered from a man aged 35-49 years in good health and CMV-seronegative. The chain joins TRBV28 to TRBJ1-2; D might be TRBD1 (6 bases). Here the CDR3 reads CASSIRTAMAFYNYGYTF. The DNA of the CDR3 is TGTGCCAGCAGTATCCGGACAGCCATGGCCTTTTATAACTATGGCTACACCTTC.